The TCR beta chain under discussion was sequenced for a study of Ad26.COV2.S vaccination and SARS-CoV-2 variants. Germline CDR1 is GTSNPN and CDR2 is SVGIG (reference sequence). Trimming took 0 bases from V and 6 from J, leaving 8 bases between them. This CDR3 has 13 amino acids. The sample's treatment: over 15 received Ad26.COV2.S at low or high dose, single or two shots; about 5 received placebo; per-sample allocation not given. Day 63 after the first vaccine or placebo injection was the time point for sampling. The table came from immunoSEQ multiplex PCR; TCRdb's copy has only in-frame clones and leaves some out. This sample has roughly 700,000 clones, with approximately 88% found just once.

The rearrangement links TRBV30 to TRBJ2-2; D is perhaps TRBD1 or TRBD2 (6 bases each). This receptor was identified in a person aged 18-65 years who received the Ad26.COV2.S COVID-19 vaccine or a placebo. This specimen consisted of peripheral blood, obtained in a trial of Ad26.COV2.S vaccine versus placebo. CDR3 DNA: TGTGCCTGGAGTGTAGGGGGGTCCGGGGAGCTGTTTTTT. Its protein product is CAWSVGGSGELFF.